A selection of T cell receptor beta chains follows, all from one sample in a study of regulatory T cells in long-lasting Graves disease. TCRdb recomputed calls from the multiplex PCR reads with MiXCR, one row per CDR3 protein. In the table there are about 500,000 distinct CDR3 sequences, around 12% of which are singletons. These same data were also listed under a study on T cells in Graves' hyperthyroidism and ophthalmopathy.

Sequenced material: peripheral blood mononuclear cells (PBMCs), taken at new diagnosis, from a patient treated with antithyroid drugs. All receptors derive from a woman in her twenties or thirties with Graves disease. Each CDR3 is given with its conserved first and last residue. Each record gives: J gene, D gene, clone size, V gene, CDR3 DNA, CDR3 protein. The D gene is left open where the match is weak. Not every row has a clone size; where given, it reads once, few, many or a size class.

j_call: TRBJ1-3; d_call: TRBD1; clone_size: many; v_call: TRBV30; cdr3_nt: TGTGCCTGGAGAAAGGGGGCAAGCTCTGGAAACACCATATATTTT; cdr3_aa: CAWRKGASSGNTIYF
j_call: TRBJ1-1; d_call: .; clone_size: many; v_call: TRBV2; cdr3_nt: TGTGCCAGCAGACGTGACACCGGCCCTGAAGCTTTCTTT; cdr3_aa: CASRRDTGPEAFF
j_call: TRBJ2-7; d_call: .; clone_size: .; v_call: TRBV19; cdr3_nt: TGTGCCAGTAAATCAGGGGCAACCTCCTACGAGCAGTACTTC; cdr3_aa: CASKSGATSYEQYF
j_call: TRBJ2-5; d_call: .; clone_size: many; v_call: TRBV11-2; cdr3_nt: TGTGCCAGCAGTTCCCAGGGATCCGAGACCCAGTACTTC; cdr3_aa: CASSSQGSETQYF
j_call: TRBJ2-4; d_call: .; clone_size: many; v_call: TRBV5-1; cdr3_nt: TGCGCCAGCAGCTTAATCGTTGGGGGCAAAAACATTCAGTACTTC; cdr3_aa: CASSLIVGGKNIQYF
j_call: TRBJ1-5; d_call: TRBD1; clone_size: many; v_call: TRBV20-1; cdr3_nt: TGCAGTGCTAGAGATTCAGGGACAGAAAATCAGCCCCAGCATTTT; cdr3_aa: CSARDSGTENQPQHF
j_call: TRBJ2-3; d_call: TRBD2; clone_size: .; v_call: TRBV15; cdr3_nt: TGTGCCACCAGCAGAGCTAGCGGGAGAACTACTAGCACAGATACGCAGTATTTT; cdr3_aa: CATSRASGRTTSTDTQYF
j_call: TRBJ1-6; d_call: .; clone_size: many; v_call: TRBV6-5; cdr3_nt: TGTGCCAGCAGTTACTATCAGCCCCACGATTGGAATTCACCCCTCCACTTT; cdr3_aa: CASSYYQPHDWNSPLHF
j_call: TRBJ2-3; d_call: .; clone_size: few; v_call: TRBV6-1; cdr3_nt: TGTGCCAGCAGCCATTTCCCCCAGGGGACCCGCACAGATACGCAGTATTTT; cdr3_aa: CASSHFPQGTRTDTQYF
j_call: TRBJ2-5; d_call: .; clone_size: many; v_call: TRBV28; cdr3_nt: TGTGCCAGCAGGCTTAAAGGGGAGACCCAGTACTTC; cdr3_aa: CASRLKGETQYF
j_call: TRBJ1-5; d_call: .; clone_size: few; v_call: TRBV6-2/TRBV6-3; cdr3_nt: TGTGCCAGCAGTGAGTTGTACGGGGGCGGGTATAGCAATCAGCCCCAGCATTTT; cdr3_aa: CASSELYGGGYSNQPQHF
j_call: TRBJ1-6; d_call: .; clone_size: many; v_call: TRBV5-1; cdr3_nt: TGCGCCAGCAGCTCTTCCGGGACCGCGAGCTCCTATAATTCACCCCTCCACTTT; cdr3_aa: CASSSSGTASSYNSPLHF
j_call: TRBJ2-6; d_call: .; clone_size: .; v_call: TRBV4-1; cdr3_nt: TGCGCCAGCAGCCAAGATTGGGACCACTCTGGGGCCAACGTCCTGACTTTC; cdr3_aa: CASSQDWDHSGANVLTF
j_call: TRBJ1-2; d_call: .; clone_size: many; v_call: TRBV2; cdr3_nt: TGTGCCAGCAGTGACCTGCGGGGGAGCGGGGGCTATGGCTACACCTTC; cdr3_aa: CASSDLRGSGGYGYTF
j_call: TRBJ2-1; d_call: .; clone_size: many; v_call: TRBV20-1; cdr3_nt: TGCAGTGCTAGAGATGTGATTAAGAATGAGCAGTTCTTC; cdr3_aa: CSARDVIKNEQFF
j_call: TRBJ2-6; d_call: .; clone_size: many; v_call: TRBV18; cdr3_nt: TGTGCCAGCTCACCACCCAAGGCTAGTGCCAACGTCCTGACTTTC; cdr3_aa: CASSPPKASANVLTF
j_call: TRBJ1-3; d_call: .; clone_size: many; v_call: TRBV6-1; cdr3_nt: TGTGCCAGCAGTACCGAGGGGTCTGGAAACACCATATATTTT; cdr3_aa: CASSTEGSGNTIYF
j_call: TRBJ2-4; d_call: .; clone_size: few; v_call: TRBV11-2; cdr3_nt: TGTGCCAGCAGGTACAGGGGTGGCAGCGGGAGTATCGGAAACATTCAGTACTTC; cdr3_aa: CASRYRGGSGSIGNIQYF
j_call: TRBJ2-5; d_call: .; clone_size: .; v_call: TRBV6-2/TRBV6-3; cdr3_nt: TGTGCCAGCCATCGGGACGGTATTTTAGAGACCCAGTACTTC; cdr3_aa: CASHRDGILETQYF
j_call: TRBJ1-1; d_call: TRBD1; clone_size: many; v_call: TRBV6-2/TRBV6-3; cdr3_nt: TGTGCCAGCAGGAAACAGGGGGCGAACACTGAAGCTTTCTTT; cdr3_aa: CASRKQGANTEAFF
j_call: TRBJ2-1; d_call: .; clone_size: .; v_call: TRBV20-1; cdr3_nt: TGCAGTGCTAGAGATGCTAGCGACTACAATGAGCAGTTCTTC; cdr3_aa: CSARDASDYNEQFF
j_call: TRBJ2-7; d_call: .; clone_size: many; v_call: TRBV11-2; cdr3_nt: TGTGCCAGCAGCTTAGAGGTGGACGGAAGCTACGAGCAGTACTTC; cdr3_aa: CASSLEVDGSYEQYF
j_call: TRBJ1-4; d_call: .; clone_size: many; v_call: TRBV2; cdr3_nt: TGTGCCAGCAGCCCGCGGGGGTTCGGTGAAAAACTGTTTTTT; cdr3_aa: CASSPRGFGEKLFF
j_call: TRBJ2-5; d_call: TRBD1; clone_size: many; v_call: TRBV12-3/TRBV12-4; cdr3_nt: TGTGCCAGCAGTTTCAACAGGGGGCGAGGGGAGACCCAGTACTTC; cdr3_aa: CASSFNRGRGETQYF
j_call: TRBJ1-3; d_call: .; clone_size: few; v_call: TRBV6-5; cdr3_nt: TGTGCCAGCAGTTACAGGATTTCTGGAAACACCATATATTTT; cdr3_aa: CASSYRISGNTIYF
j_call: TRBJ2-7; d_call: .; clone_size: many; v_call: TRBV5-1; cdr3_nt: TGCGCCAGCAGCTTCTCGGCGGACGTCTACGAGCAGTACTTC; cdr3_aa: CASSFSADVYEQYF
j_call: TRBJ2-2; d_call: .; clone_size: many; v_call: TRBV6-2/TRBV6-3; cdr3_nt: TGTGCCAGCGGGGTCGCCGGGGAGCTGTTTTTT; cdr3_aa: CASGVAGELFF
j_call: TRBJ1-2; d_call: .; clone_size: many; v_call: TRBV28; cdr3_nt: TGTGCCAGCAGCCCCGGACAGAGAAAGTATGGCTACACCTTC; cdr3_aa: CASSPGQRKYGYTF
j_call: TRBJ2-5; d_call: TRBD1; clone_size: many; v_call: TRBV2; cdr3_nt: TGTGCCAGCAGGGACAGGCAAGAGACCCAGTACTTC; cdr3_aa: CASRDRQETQYF
j_call: TRBJ2-4; d_call: .; clone_size: .; v_call: TRBV9; cdr3_nt: TGTGCCAGCAGCGTAGAGGGGAGTCTGAGATCGAGCATTCAGTACTTC; cdr3_aa: CASSVEGSLRSSIQYF
j_call: TRBJ1-5; d_call: .; clone_size: many; v_call: TRBV2; cdr3_nt: TGTGCCAGCAGTGAGATCGGGGGCAATCAGCCCCAGCATTTT; cdr3_aa: CASSEIGGNQPQHF
j_call: TRBJ2-5; d_call: .; clone_size: many; v_call: TRBV7-9; cdr3_nt: TGTGCCAGCACTCCATTGGAGACCCAGTACTTC; cdr3_aa: CASTPLETQYF
j_call: TRBJ2-2; d_call: .; clone_size: many; v_call: TRBV7-2; cdr3_nt: TGTGCCAGCAGCTTATGGGTTGCCGGGGAGCTGTTTTTT; cdr3_aa: CASSLWVAGELFF
j_call: TRBJ2-4; d_call: TRBD1; clone_size: many; v_call: TRBV30; cdr3_nt: TGTGCCTGGACGGCGGGGACAGGGGGACGCCTAGCCAAAAACATTCAGTACTTC; cdr3_aa: CAWTAGTGGRLAKNIQYF
j_call: TRBJ1-3; d_call: .; clone_size: many; v_call: TRBV18; cdr3_nt: TGTGCCAGCTCACCCGTGAATACGGCGGGAAACACCATATATTTT; cdr3_aa: CASSPVNTAGNTIYF
j_call: TRBJ1-1; d_call: TRBD1; clone_size: many; v_call: TRBV18; cdr3_nt: TGTGCCAGCTCACCGACGGGACAGTTTTTAGCTTTCTTT; cdr3_aa: CASSPTGQFLAFF
j_call: TRBJ2-5; d_call: .; clone_size: many; v_call: TRBV7-3; cdr3_nt: TGTGCCAGCAGCTCCAGGGGGGGGCCAACGGAGACCCAGTACTTC; cdr3_aa: CASSSRGGPTETQYF
j_call: TRBJ1-6; d_call: TRBD1; clone_size: many; v_call: TRBV20-1; cdr3_nt: TGCAGTGCTAGTAAAGACAGGGGCGGGAGTTCACCCCTCCACTTT; cdr3_aa: CSASKDRGGSSPLHF
j_call: TRBJ1-1; d_call: TRBD1; clone_size: many; v_call: TRBV11-3; cdr3_nt: TGTGCCAGCAGCTTAGCAGGGGGCAGGACTGAAGCTTTCTTT; cdr3_aa: CASSLAGGRTEAFF
j_call: TRBJ1-6; d_call: .; clone_size: .; v_call: TRBV5-1; cdr3_nt: TGCGCCAGCAGCTTGTTCTTGGGGGTGGATTCACCCCTCCACTTT; cdr3_aa: CASSLFLGVDSPLHF
j_call: TRBJ1-1; d_call: .; clone_size: many; v_call: TRBV5-1; cdr3_nt: TGCGCCAGCAGCTCCGGACAGCCGAACACTGAAGCTTTCTTT; cdr3_aa: CASSSGQPNTEAFF
j_call: TRBJ2-2; d_call: .; clone_size: few; v_call: TRBV19; cdr3_nt: TGTGCCAGTAGACACCGTGGTTGGCCCGGGGAGCTGTTTTTT; cdr3_aa: CASRHRGWPGELFF
j_call: TRBJ2-7; d_call: TRBD1; clone_size: few; v_call: TRBV6-6; cdr3_nt: TGTGCCAGCAGTTACTCGGGACAGGGGGCCTACGAGCAGTACTTC; cdr3_aa: CASSYSGQGAYEQYF
j_call: TRBJ1-5; d_call: .; clone_size: many; v_call: TRBV7-2; cdr3_nt: TGTGCCAGCAGCTTACAGGGGATAAATCAGCCCCAGCATTTT; cdr3_aa: CASSLQGINQPQHF
j_call: TRBJ1-1; d_call: .; clone_size: .; v_call: TRBV20-1; cdr3_nt: TGCAGTGTTAGGGGAGGGGTGGTAAAAGGTGAAGCTTTCTTT; cdr3_aa: CSVRGGVVKGEAFF
j_call: TRBJ1-5; d_call: TRBD1; clone_size: many; v_call: TRBV6-5; cdr3_nt: TGTGCCAGCAGTTTAACCGGGACAGATAGCAATCAGCCCCAGCATTTT; cdr3_aa: CASSLTGTDSNQPQHF
j_call: TRBJ2-2; d_call: TRBD2; clone_size: many; v_call: TRBV11-1; cdr3_nt: TGTGCCAGCAGCTCTTACCGGGGGCTAGCGGGAGCCGGGGAGCTGTTTTTT; cdr3_aa: CASSSYRGLAGAGELFF